This record looks at one TCR beta chain sequence and its context. Other DNA sequences of this sample code for an identical CDR3. Germline loops: CDR1 MDHEN, CDR2 SYDVKM. This CDR3 comprises 11 residues. V lost 1 base and J lost 6, with 4 bases in between. TCRdb's copy holds only in-frame clones and misses some; the assay was immunoSEQ multiplex PCR. This table has 200,000 to 250,000 clones, about 86% appearing once. This sample stems from a study of blood T cell repertoires in COVID-19. Whole-study context: Researchers got acute and convalescent COVID-19 samples from the United States, Italy and Spain.

The gene calls are TRBV28 and TRBJ2-7, with no clear D. The receptor was isolated from a woman aged 45-59 years with acute COVID-19. The specimen was PBMCs or T cells enriched from blood (not recorded which). The CDR3: CASSLSREQYF. CDR3 DNA sequence: TGTGCCAGCAGTTTATCTCGCGAGCAGTACTTC. The full variable domain, completed using reference TRBV28 and TRBJ2-7, is DVKVTQSSRYLVKRTGEKVFLECVQDMDHENMFWYRQDPGLGLRLIYFSYDVKMKEKGDIPEGYSVSREKKERFSLILESASTNQTSMYLCASSLSREQYFGPGTRLTVT.